The 3 T cell receptor beta chains given below trace back to one sample, sequenced in a study of vaccination and CD4 T cells after COVID-19. What these receptors recognize is not known. Cultured CD4+ T cell DNA underwent sequencing with the Oncomine TCR Beta short-read assay. TCRdb reprocessed the PCR reads with MiXCR, giving one entry per CDR3 protein. This repertoire shows about 26,000 distinct CDR3 sequences, approximately 50% found once; its top ten account for 25% to 30%. The treatment here: roughly 11-day PBMC culture with coronavirus spike peptide pools or control peptides (ViraFEST assay). The sample consisted of CD4+ T cells from blood, cultured in vitro, taken before SARS-CoV-2 vaccination. These receptors all come from a human donor who received a COVID-19 vaccine.

This clonotype was seen just once. V and J are TRBV24-1 and TRBJ2-2, with a possible D match to TRBD2 (6 bases). CDR3 length: 16 residues. Per the germline V gene, CDR1 is KGHDR and CDR2 is SFDVKD. Trimming shortened V by 4 bases and J by 2 bases, and 13 bases separated the two germline ends. For the CDR3, the DNA is TGTGCCACCAGTGAATTCGGGCGGGGTAACACCGGGGAGCTGTTTTTT. Translated, it gives CATSEFGRGNTGELFF.

For this clonotype: The junction differs from germline at one of its ends, possibly a read error. This chain joins TRBV10-1 and TRBJ2-1; D is possibly TRBD1 (6 bases). Germline V CDR1 and CDR2: WNHNN, SYGVQD (reference sequence). This CDR3 comprises 17 residues. The CDR3 region has the DNA TGCGCCAGCAGTTATTCCCCCCAGGGGAGCTCCTACAATAAGCAGTTCTTC. This translates into CASSYSPQGSSYNKQFF.

This chain connects TRBV11-3 to TRBJ2-2; D possibly corresponds to TRBD1 (6 bases). V was shortened by 3 bases and J by 4 bases, with 12 bases between the two germline ends. The CDR3 loop spans 15 amino acids. CDR1 SGHNT and CDR2 YENEEA come from the germline V gene. The CDR3 sequence: CASSFSRQATGELFF. The CDR3 nucleotides are TGTGCCAGCAGCTTCTCAAGACAGGCCACCGGGGAGCTGTTTTTT.